The 24 T cell receptor beta chains listed next were all sequenced from one sample in a study of shared clonotypes between healthy human individuals. Profiling relied on immunoSEQ multiplex PCR, and the TCRdb table lists in-frame clones only, not all of them. The repertoire holds around 2.1 million clones, with about 94% as singletons. Sequencing was carried out using naive CD4+ T cells sorted from blood. Subset of the sample: CD45RA+ positively selected. The source of these receptors is a man between 18 and 29 years old in good health.

This chain uses TRBV9 with TRBJ2-2; 7 bases are shared with TRBD1. The CDR3 runs to 16 residues. Unmatched junction bases numbered 6, after V lost 2 bases and J lost 2 bases. Germline V gene data show CDR1 as SGDLS and CDR2 as YYNGEE. CDR3 amino acids: CASSVYGTVNTGELFF. CDR3 bases: TGTGCCAGCAGCGTTTATGGGACAGTAAACACCGGGGAGCTGTTTTTT.

The V and J genes are TRBV12-2 and TRBJ2-7. TRBV12-2 is classified as a pseudogene. This CDR3 contains 14 residues. The CDR3 DNA sequence: TGTGCAAGTCGCTCCCAGTTTAGCTCCTACGAGCAGTACTTC. The encoded protein is CASRSQFSSYEQYF.

The chain is built from TRBV10-3 and TRBJ2-3; no firm D call. V was clipped by 2 bases and J by 2 bases, with 8 bases between them. The CDR3 is 14 residues long. CDR1 and CDR2 (germline): ENHRY, SYGVKD. CDR3 sequence reads: CAISEAVPTDTQYF. In DNA, the CDR3 is TGTGCCATCAGTGAGGCAGTCCCCACAGATACGCAGTATTTT.

The gene calls are TRBV5-1 and TRBJ2-7; 8 bases are shared with TRBD1. J was trimmed by 5 bases and V by 7 bases; bases with no gene match: 8. There are 13 residues in the CDR3. Germline V CDR1 and CDR2: SGHRS, YFSETQ. The CDR3 spells CASRTGPGDEQYF. In nucleotides, the CDR3 is TGCGCCAGCCGGACAGGGCCCGGGGACGAGCAGTACTTC.

V gene TRBV4-1 combines with J gene TRBJ2-5; TRBD2 matches 11 bases. The V segment lost 3 bases and the J segment 5 bases; nucleotides outside the gene matches: 5. Germline assignment: CDR1 MGHRA and CDR2 YSYEKL. This CDR3 has 15 amino acids. The CDR3 sequence: CASSQVLAGVETQYF. The CDR3 bases are TGCGCCAGCAGCCAGGTACTAGCGGGAGTGGAGACCCAGTACTTC.

The rearrangement links TRBV10-1 to TRBJ2-2; no reliable D call. The CDR3 spans 13 residues. The germline V gene has CDR1 WNHNN and CDR2 SYGVQD (reference sequence). V lost 3 bases and J 4 bases, leaving 6 bases between the germline ends. The CDR3 is CASSDSGTGELFF. The CDR3 DNA reads as TGCGCCAGCAGTGATTCTGGCACCGGGGAGCTGTTTTTT.

A single count supports this clone. The genes are TRBV30 and TRBJ2-7, with D maybe TRBD1 (6 bases). CDR1 GTSNPN and CDR2 SVGIG come from the germline V gene (reference sequence). The CDR3 runs 12 residues. V was pared by 3 bases and J by 5 bases, with 11 bases between. In DNA, the CDR3 is TGTGCCTGGAGCGGCAGGGGCCACGAGCAGTACTTC. Translating gives CAWSGRGHEQYF.

J is TRBJ2-3 and V is TRBV10-1; perhaps TRBD2 as D (6 bases). V was pared by 10 bases and J by 0 bases, with 11 bases between. This CDR3 is 13 amino acids long. Germline-derived CDR1 and CDR2 are WNHNN and SYGVQD (reference sequence). The DNA of the CDR3 is TGCGCCACCCAGCGGGCGAGCACAGATACGCAGTATTTT. Translation gives CATQRASTDTQYF.

The V and J genes are TRBV7-9 and TRBJ1-1, with unresolved D. Germline V CDR1 and CDR2: SEHNR, FQNEAQ (reference sequence). This CDR3 region has 19 residues. Trimming took 5 bases from V and 0 from J, leaving 25 bases between them. CDR3 nucleotides: TGTGCCAGCAGCATATTAGCATTTCTTGCGGCGCAGGTGAACACTGAAGCTTTCTTT. Its protein is CASSILAFLAAQVNTEAFF. Based on the CDR3 plus reference TRBV7-9 and TRBJ1-1, the full variable domain is DTGVSQNPRHKITKRGQNVTFRCDPISEHNRLYWYRQTLGQGPEFLTYFQNEAQLEKSRLLSDRFSAERPKGSFSTLEIQRTEQGDSAMYLCASSILAFLAAQVNTEAFFGQGTRLTVV.

V gene TRBV18 combines with J gene TRBJ2-1; 8 nucleotides line up with TRBD2. This CDR3 is built from 14 residues. Germline CDR1 reads KGHSH; CDR2 reads LQKENI. With 4 bases clipped from V and 8 bases from J, the junction kept 7 bases outside the gene matches. The chain's CDR3 is CASSRRTSSDEQFF. CDR3 in DNA: TGTGCCAGCTCACGACGGACTAGCAGCGATGAGCAGTTCTTC.

The chain couples TRBV5-6 to TRBJ2-3; D is unclear. Germline-derived CDR1 and CDR2 are SGHDT and YYEEEE. Deletions cut 2 bases from V and 0 bases from J, with 16 bases between. This CDR3 spans 17 amino acids. The CDR3 spells CASSFSVGGTSTDTQYF. The CDR3 coding sequence is TGTGCCAGCAGCTTTTCTGTTGGCGGAACTAGCACAGATACGCAGTATTTT.

The genes are TRBV28 and TRBJ1-1; 8 bases are a match to TRBD1. The CDR3 loop spans 16 amino acids. Germline trimming cut 3 bases from V and 0 bases from J; bases unmatched to any gene: 6. CDR1 MDHEN and CDR2 SYDVKM come from the germline V gene. Written as DNA, the CDR3 is TGTGCCAGCAGTTTGATGCCAGGGGGCATGAACACTGAAGCTTTCTTT. Its protein is CASSLMPGGMNTEAFF.

The rearrangement uses TRBV19 and TRBJ1-1, with 7 bases fitting TRBD1. Germline V gives CDR1 LNHDA, CDR2 SQIVND (reference sequence). Trimming cost V 6 bases and J 7 bases; bases outside gene matches: 14. This CDR3 contains 15 residues. CDR3 residues: CASSPMAGQYIEAFF. The DNA of the CDR3 is TGTGCCAGTAGCCCAATGGCGGGACAGTATATTGAAGCTTTCTTT.

V is TRBV5-1 and J is TRBJ1-1, with D tentatively TRBD1 (6 bases). The CDR3 is 15 residues long. Germline loops: CDR1 SGHRS, CDR2 YFSETQ. V lost 4 bases and J 5 bases, leaving 18 bases between the germline ends. The CDR3 DNA is TGCGCCAGCAGCCCTGGGGGTACAGGGAGGACTGAAGCTTTCTTT. Translating gives CASSPGGTGRTEAFF.

This sequence joins TRBV7-8 and TRBJ2-5, with D maybe TRBD2 (6 bases). Per the germline V gene, CDR1 is SGHVS and CDR2 is FQNEAQ. CDR3 length: 15 residues. V was shortened by 3 bases and J by 4 bases, with 15 bases between the two germline ends. The CDR3 nucleotides read TGTGCCAGCAGCTTCCGGACCCGGAGGGGAGAGACCCAGTACTTC. Translation gives CASSFRTRRGETQYF.

This clone was observed a single time. The V gene is TRBV6-1, the J gene TRBJ1-5, with 7 bases fitting TRBD1. Trimming at V came to 3 bases and at J to 5 bases, leaving 4 bases not matched to a gene. Germline assignment: CDR1 MNHNS and CDR2 SASEGT. CDR3 size: 14 residues. In DNA, the CDR3 is TGTGCCAGCAGTGATGGAGACAGGGATCAGCCCCAGCATTTT. The encoded protein is CASSDGDRDQPQHF.

This chain links TRBV2 with TRBJ1-2, with D tentatively TRBD1 (5 bases). The CDR3 is 12 residues long. Between the trimmed V and J ends, which lost 5 bases and 7 bases, there was a span of 11 bases. Germline V gives CDR1 SNHLY, CDR2 FYNNEI. CDR3 DNA: TGTGCCAGCAGTCTGGGGCCGCTTGGCTACACCTTC. Translating it yields CASSLGPLGYTF.

This chain joins TRBV28 and TRBJ1-1; tentatively, D is TRBD1 (6 bases). Germline assignment: CDR1 MDHEN and CDR2 SYDVKM. The CDR3 length is 12 residues. The V gene lost 5 bases and the J gene lost 7 bases, with 11 bases spanning the gap. The CDR3 here is CASSVSQGEAFF. The CDR3 DNA is TGTGCCAGCAGTGTCTCACAGGGTGAAGCTTTCTTT.

The chain couples TRBV28 to TRBJ2-7, with D hard to call. CDR3 size: 13 residues. Germline V CDR1 and CDR2: MDHEN, SYDVKM. Trimming took 2 bases from V and 0 from J, leaving 5 bases between them. Written as DNA, the CDR3 is TGTGCCAGCAGTTTAGTAGACTCCTACGAGCAGTACTTC. Amino acids: CASSLVDSYEQYF.

The chain links TRBV19 to TRBJ1-1; tentative D call: TRBD1 (5 bases). Germline lookup yields CDR1 LNHDA and CDR2 SQIVND (reference sequence). Deletions cut 8 bases from V and 4 bases from J, with 17 bases between. This CDR3 has 14 amino acids. DNA for the CDR3: TGTGCCAGTTGTGAGGGCAGGGTGTTCACTGAAGCTTTCTTT. The encoded protein is CASCEGRVFTEAFF.

The chain recombines TRBV28 with TRBJ2-4; tentatively, D is TRBD1 or TRBD2 (5 bases each). V lost 3 bases and J lost 0, with 18 bases in between. Germline CDR1 reads MDHEN; CDR2 reads SYDVKM. This CDR3 is 18 amino acids long. This CDR3 reads CASSFPPAGSKAKNIQYF. Written as DNA, the CDR3 is TGTGCCAGCAGTTTCCCCCCGGCAGGGAGTAAAGCCAAAAACATTCAGTACTTC.

The sample holds one count of this clone. The gene calls are TRBV7-2 and TRBJ2-2; D not resolved. This CDR3 has 15 amino acids. Deletions cut 5 bases from V and 3 bases from J, with 13 bases between. Germline-derived CDR1 and CDR2 are SGHTA and FQGNSA. The CDR3 loop is CASSPLGRDTGELFF. Here the CDR3 DNA reads TGTGCCAGCAGCCCCCTAGGACGCGACACCGGGGAGCTGTTTTTT.

The gene calls are TRBV2 and TRBJ2-7; D gene unclear. The germline gives CDR1 SNHLY, CDR2 FYNNEI. The CDR3 sequence is 12 residues long. The V end lost 11 bases, the J end lost 1 base, and 12 bases lay between the germline ends. CDR3 sequence: CASWTDSYEQYF. The DNA for the CDR3 is TGTGCCTCCTGGACGGATTCCTACGAGCAGTACTTC.

This rearrangement joins TRBV29-1 to TRBJ2-5; 11 nucleotides line up with TRBD1. Germline V gene lookup returns CDR1 SQVTM and CDR2 ANQGSEA. This CDR3 has 16 amino acids. The V and J ends lost 6 bases and 2 bases, in that order; junction bases with no gene match: 11. Here the CDR3 DNA reads TGCAGCGTCTCCGGGACAGGGGGATTTGGACAAGAGACCCAGTACTTC. It yields the protein CSVSGTGGFGQETQYF.